This is a list of T cell receptor beta chains from one sample in a study of spatial heterogeneity in lung cancer. Each CDR3 protein is one row after TCRdb ran MiXCR on the 5' RACE reads. The data contain just over 75,000 distinct CDR3 sequences, approximately 8.1% of them seen just once; the ten biggest clones take up roughly 7%. Material: PBMCs, obtained at surgery. These receptors were obtained from a male donor with early-stage non-small cell lung cancer. The CDR3 runs from the conserved cysteine through the conserved F or W. Fields, in order: clone size, J gene, D gene, V gene, CDR3 DNA, CDR3 protein. A D gene is named only where the DNA matches it firmly. Clone size is not always given. Where it is, it says once, few, many or a class for expanded clones.

NA	TRBJ2-1	NA	TRBV5-1	TGCGCCAGCAGCTCCGGACCCCCCCCAGATGAGCAGTTCTTC	CASSSGPPPDEQFF
NA	TRBJ2-1	NA	TRBV27	TGTGCCAGCAGTTTAGGGGTGGTGTCCTACAATGAGCAGTTCTTC	CASSLGVVSYNEQFF
NA	TRBJ2-2	NA	TRBV4-2	TGTGCCAGCAGCCAAGGGGACCGGGCCGGGAACACCGGGGAGCTGTTTTTT	CASSQGDRAGNTGELFF
many	TRBJ1-5	TRBD1	TRBV9	TGTGCCAGCAGCGTAGGACAGGGGAATCAGCCCCAGCATTTT	CASSVGQGNQPQHF
many	TRBJ2-3	NA	TRBV28	TGTGCCAGCAGTTTAACGGGGACCACAGATACGCAGTATTTT	CASSLTGTTDTQYF
NA	TRBJ1-4	NA	TRBV24-1	TGTGCCACCAGTGATCACAGAGGAACTAATGAAAAACTGTTTTTT	CATSDHRGTNEKLFF
many	TRBJ2-5	NA	TRBV5-1	TGCGCCAGCAGCTCCGCTAGGGGATGGGGAGAGACCCAGTACTTC	CASSSARGWGETQYF
few	TRBJ1-5	NA	TRBV2	TGTGCCAGCAGACTGTCGCGAAGGCAGCTTAATCAGCCCCAGCATTTT	CASRLSRRQLNQPQHF
many	TRBJ2-1	NA	TRBV7-9	TGTGCCAGCAGCGGACGCAGGGGACCCAATGAGCAGTTCTTC	CASSGRRGPNEQFF
NA	TRBJ1-2	NA	TRBV12-3/TRBV12-4	TGTGCCAGCAGTTTAGGGGCAGGGGCGACCTATGGCTACACCTTC	CASSLGAGATYGYTF
many	TRBJ2-1	NA	TRBV20-1	TGCAGTGCTAGGGGGGAATGGAATGAGCAGTTCTTC	CSARGEWNEQFF
NA	TRBJ2-3	TRBD1	TRBV18	TGTGCCAGCTCACCCCCGGGACAGCCAGATACGCAGTATTTT	CASSPPGQPDTQYF
many	TRBJ2-7	TRBD1	TRBV15	TGTGCCACCGGGAACAGGGGGTCCTACGAGCAGTACTTC	CATGNRGSYEQYF
few	TRBJ2-1	NA	TRBV20-1	TGCAGTGCTAGAGATGGAGGGAGGTTTTTAGATGAGCAGTTCTTC	CSARDGGRFLDEQFF
many	TRBJ2-1	TRBD2	TRBV29-1	TGCAGCGTTGAAGCCGGGACTAGCGGGACCCGAAGCTCCTACAATGAGCAGTTCTTC	CSVEAGTSGTRSSYNEQFF
many	TRBJ2-3	NA	TRBV7-8	TGTGCCAGCAGCTTACTGGGCACAGATACGCAGTATTTT	CASSLLGTDTQYF
many	TRBJ2-3	NA	TRBV29-1	TGCAGCGTTCCCCTTTCCGATTTCACAGATACGCAGTATTTT	CSVPLSDFTDTQYF
few	TRBJ2-2	TRBD2	TRBV25-1	TGTGCCAGCAGCCTCACTAGCGGGAGGAACACCGGGGAGCTGTTTTTT	CASSLTSGRNTGELFF
many	TRBJ2-7	NA	TRBV7-9	TGTGCCAGCAGCTTAGGGGCGGGACCCTCCTACGAGCAGTACTTC	CASSLGAGPSYEQYF
NA	TRBJ2-1	NA	TRBV20-1	TGCAGTGCTAGGGTCCAGCGTAATGAGCAGTTCTTC	CSARVQRNEQFF
many	TRBJ2-7	TRBD2	TRBV20-1	TGCAGTGCTAGACTAGCGGGAGTAGGCGAGCAGTACTTC	CSARLAGVGEQYF
few	TRBJ2-1	NA	TRBV3-1	TGTGCCAGCAGCCAGAGGAATGAGCAGTTCTTC	CASSQRNEQFF
many	TRBJ2-2	TRBD2	TRBV2	TGTGCCAGCACAACTAGCGGGAGTTATACCGGGGAGCTGTTTTTT	CASTTSGSYTGELFF
NA	TRBJ2-3	TRBD2	TRBV19	TGTGCCAGTAGTGTGGGCGGGGGAGTGGCAGATACGCAGTATTTT	CASSVGGGVADTQYF
NA	TRBJ1-1	NA	TRBV20-1	TGCAGTGCTATGACAGCGAACACTGAAGCTTTCTTT	CSAMTANTEAFF
few	TRBJ1-1	NA	TRBV18	TGTGCCAGCTCACCTGGACCCAACACTGAAGCTTTCTTT	CASSPGPNTEAFF
few	TRBJ2-2	NA	TRBV5-1	TGCGCCAGCAGCTTCTCCTCAGAAGTGAACACCGGGGAGCTGTTTTTT	CASSFSSEVNTGELFF
NA	TRBJ1-1	TRBD1	TRBV18	TGTGCCAGCTCACCCCTTGGGGGGCAGGGGGCGACTGAAGCTTTCTTT	CASSPLGGQGATEAFF
few	TRBJ2-5	TRBD1	TRBV7-2	TGTGCCAGCAGCCAGGACAGGGCGACAGAGACCCAGTACTTC	CASSQDRATETQYF
many	TRBJ2-1	TRBD2	TRBV9	TGTGCCAGCAGCCCCTCCCTAGCGGGGGATTACAATGAGCAGTTCTTC	CASSPSLAGDYNEQFF
many	TRBJ2-1	NA	TRBV25-1	TGTGCCAGCAGTGAATGGGGAAGTGAGCAGTTCTTC	CASSEWGSEQFF
many	TRBJ2-7	NA	TRBV18	TGTGCCAGCTCCGAATCGGCAGGGAGCTACGAGCAGTACTTC	CASSESAGSYEQYF
many	TRBJ2-5	NA	TRBV7-2	TGTGCCAGCAGCTTAGATTTGGCACGTCCCCTTACAGTGGAAGAGACCCAGTACTTC	CASSLDLARPLTVEETQYF
few	TRBJ1-1	NA	TRBV30	TGTGCCTGGAGTGTAGATTATGGGAACACTGAAGCTTTCTTT	CAWSVDYGNTEAFF
few	TRBJ1-1	NA	TRBV30	TGTGCCTGGAGTCGCAGGGGCGACACTGAAGCTTTCTTT	CAWSRRGDTEAFF
many	TRBJ2-7	NA	TRBV4-1	TGCGCCAGCAGCCAAGTGAAGGAGCAGTACGAGCAGTACTTC	CASSQVKEQYEQYF
many	TRBJ1-5	NA	TRBV20-1	TGCAGTGCTGGAGTGGGCAATCAGCCCCAGCATTTT	CSAGVGNQPQHF
many	TRBJ1-2	NA	TRBV28	TGTGCCAGCAGTTTATTGAGACCGGCCTATGGCTACACCTTC	CASSLLRPAYGYTF
few	TRBJ1-5	NA	TRBV20-1	TGCAGTGCTAGAGATTGGGCAGGAGGGGATCAGCCCCAGCATTTT	CSARDWAGGDQPQHF
NA	TRBJ1-2	NA	TRBV12-3/TRBV12-4	TGTGCCAGCAGTCCGCGGCAGCAGTATGGCTACACCTTC	CASSPRQQYGYTF
few	TRBJ2-1	TRBD2	TRBV4-1	TGCGCCAGCAGCCTTATGGGACTAGCGGGGAATGAGCAGTTCTTC	CASSLMGLAGNEQFF
NA	TRBJ2-5	NA	TRBV5-6	TGTGCCAGCAGCTTGGACTGGGGTAGCCAAGAGACCCAGTACTTC	CASSLDWGSQETQYF
NA	TRBJ1-5	TRBD1	TRBV20-1	TGCAGTGCCCGGACAGGTGTCGATCAGCCCCAGCATTTT	CSARTGVDQPQHF
NA	TRBJ2-1	NA	TRBV6-1	TGTGCCAGCAGTTCCCAGGACTACAATGAGCAGTTCTTC	CASSSQDYNEQFF
many	TRBJ2-3	NA	TRBV6-1	TGTGCCAGCAGGGACTACCCGATCCGGGGAGATACGCAGTATTTT	CASRDYPIRGDTQYF
many	TRBJ2-1	NA	TRBV6-2/TRBV6-3	TGTGCCAGCATCGGCAGGCAGAGCTCCTACAATGAGCAGTTCTTC	CASIGRQSSYNEQFF
many	TRBJ1-5	NA	TRBV24-1	TGTGCCACCAGTGATTTGAAGGGGTTTCCCCAGCATTTT	CATSDLKGFPQHF
few	TRBJ1-1	NA	TRBV5-1	TGCGCCAGCAGCTTGTGGACAGAGCGGAACACTGAAGCTTTCTTT	CASSLWTERNTEAFF
many	TRBJ2-7	NA	TRBV4-1	TGCGCCAGCAGCCAAGATCCGGTTACCTACGAGCAGTACTTC	CASSQDPVTYEQYF
many	TRBJ2-5	TRBD2	TRBV5-1	TGCGCCAGCAGCCCGCTCGGGAGGGCTGGAGAGACCCAGTACTTC	CASSPLGRAGETQYF
medium-sized	TRBJ2-5	NA	TRBV11-2	TGTGCCAGCAGCTTCTGGGCAGGGGCCGTTGAGACCCAGTACTTC	CASSFWAGAVETQYF
few	TRBJ1-1	NA	TRBV27	TGTGCCAGCAGCCAACTCTGGACGAAGATGAACACTGAAGCTTTCTTT	CASSQLWTKMNTEAFF
many	TRBJ2-3	NA	TRBV7-3	TGTGCCAGCAGCCCCGCGTGGGGCAGTGGAGATACGCAGTATTTT	CASSPAWGSGDTQYF